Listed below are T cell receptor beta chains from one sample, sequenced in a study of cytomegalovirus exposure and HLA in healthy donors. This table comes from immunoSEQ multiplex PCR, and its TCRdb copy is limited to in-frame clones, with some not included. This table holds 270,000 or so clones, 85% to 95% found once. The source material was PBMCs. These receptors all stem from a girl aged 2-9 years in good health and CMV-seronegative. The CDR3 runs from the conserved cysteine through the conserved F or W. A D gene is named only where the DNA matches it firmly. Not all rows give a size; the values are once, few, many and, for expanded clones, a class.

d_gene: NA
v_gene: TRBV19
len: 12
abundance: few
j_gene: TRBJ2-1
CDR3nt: TGTGCCAGTAGTCTCATTGGCTATGAGCAGTTCTTC
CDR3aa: CASSLIGYEQFF

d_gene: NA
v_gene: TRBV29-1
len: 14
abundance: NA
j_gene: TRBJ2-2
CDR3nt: TGCAGCGTTGTAAAACAGGGGAACACCGGGGAGCTGTTTTTT
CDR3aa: CSVVKQGNTGELFF

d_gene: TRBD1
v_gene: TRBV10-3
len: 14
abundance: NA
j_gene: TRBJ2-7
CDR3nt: TGTGCCATCAGCGAGGACAGGAGCTCCTACGAGCAGTACTTC
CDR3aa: CAISEDRSSYEQYF

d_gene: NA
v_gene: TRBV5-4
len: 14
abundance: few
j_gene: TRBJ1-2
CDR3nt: TGTGCCAGCAGCTTGAACCCAGGCCAATATGGCTACACCTTC
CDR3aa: CASSLNPGQYGYTF

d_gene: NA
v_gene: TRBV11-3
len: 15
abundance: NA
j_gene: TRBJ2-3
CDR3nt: TGTGCCAGCAGCCGAAGACAGCTTAGCACAGATACGCAGTATTTT
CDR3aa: CASSRRQLSTDTQYF

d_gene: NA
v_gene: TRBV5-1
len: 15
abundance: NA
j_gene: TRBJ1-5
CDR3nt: TGCGCCAGCAGCTTGGATGGGGGGGGCAATCAGCCCCAGCATTTT
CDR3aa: CASSLDGGGNQPQHF

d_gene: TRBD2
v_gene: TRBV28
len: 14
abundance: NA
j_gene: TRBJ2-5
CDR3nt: TGTGCCAGCAGATGGGGACTAGCGGGAGGGCCCCGGTACTTC
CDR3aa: CASRWGLAGGPRYF

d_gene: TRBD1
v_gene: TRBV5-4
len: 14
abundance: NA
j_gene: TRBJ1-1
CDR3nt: TGTGCCAGCAGGACAGGGGAGGTGAACACTGAAGCTTTCTTT
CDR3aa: CASRTGEVNTEAFF

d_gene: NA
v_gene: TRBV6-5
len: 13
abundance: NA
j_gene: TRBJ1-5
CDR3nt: TGTGCCAGCAGTTACGGCAGGGGTGAGCCCCAGCATTTT
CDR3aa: CASSYGRGEPQHF

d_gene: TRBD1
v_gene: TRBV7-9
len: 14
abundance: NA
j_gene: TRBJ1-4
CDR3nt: TGTGCCAGCAGTCTACAGGGGCCTAATGAAAAACTGTTTTTT
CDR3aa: CASSLQGPNEKLFF

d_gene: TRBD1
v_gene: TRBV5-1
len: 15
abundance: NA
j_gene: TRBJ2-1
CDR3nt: TGCGCCAGCAGCTGGAAGGGGACAGGGAACAATGAGCAGTTCTTC
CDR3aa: CASSWKGTGNNEQFF